These 5 T cell receptor beta chains originate from one sample sequenced in a study of somatic mutations in cytotoxic T cells in rheumatoid arthritis. Clones were read by immunoSEQ multiplex PCR, and TCRdb kept only the in-frame ones, dropping some. The sample lists tens of thousands of clones, around 80% seen once, with roughly 3.1% in the top ten. The sequenced sample consisted of CD8+ T cells sorted from blood. Source of these receptors: a man aged 40-49 years in good health.

The chain is built from TRBV28 and TRBJ2-7; no clear D. The CDR3 sequence is 14 residues long. Germline V gene data show CDR1 as MDHEN and CDR2 as SYDVKM. V lost 5 bases, J lost 0 bases, and 11 bases lay in between. CDR3 residues: CASSSSPSSYEQYF. The CDR3 DNA reads TGTGCCAGCAGTAGCAGTCCCAGCTCCTACGAGCAGTACTTC.

The chain joins TRBV10-3 to TRBJ1-1; no reliable D call. This CDR3 has 14 amino acids. Trimming stripped 2 bases from V and 2 bases from J, with 9 bases between. Germline V CDR1 and CDR2: ENHRY, SYGVKD. The CDR3 DNA reads as TGTGCCATCAGTGAGAGACCTCTCAACACTGAAGCTTTCTTT. Translated, it gives CAISERPLNTEAFF.

This chain uses TRBV9 with TRBJ2-1; no definite D call. Between the trimmed V and J ends, which lost 0 bases and 4 bases, there was a span of 8 bases. This CDR3 has 14 residues. Germline values: CDR1 SGDLS, CDR2 YYNGEE. The CDR3 here is CASSVEGLYNEQFF. The CDR3 DNA reads as TGTGCCAGCAGCGTAGAGGGATTGTACAATGAGCAGTTCTTC. Variable domain in full (rest from reference TRBV9 and TRBJ2-1): DSGVTQTPKHLITATGQRVTLRCSPRSGDLSVYWYQQSLDQGLQFLIQYYNGEERAKGNILERFSAQQFPDLHSELNLSSLELGDSALYFCASSVEGLYNEQFFGPGTRLTVL.

The genes are TRBV19 and TRBJ1-5; no clear D. V was clipped by 3 bases and J by 1 base, with 4 bases between them. The CDR3 spans 13 residues. Germline values: CDR1 LNHDA, CDR2 SQIVND (reference sequence). The CDR3 reads CASSMGSNQPQHF. CDR3 nucleotide sequence: TGTGCCAGTAGTATGGGAAGCAATCAGCCCCAGCATTTT. Variable domain in full (rest from reference TRBV19 and TRBJ1-5): DGGITQSPKYLFRKEGQNVTLSCEQNLNHDAMYWYRQDPGQGLRLIYYSQIVNDFQKGDIAEGYSVSREKKESFPLTVTSAQKNPTAFYLCASSMGSNQPQHFGDGTRLSIL.

This clone was found a few times. The chain employs TRBV6-5 and TRBJ2-7, with TRBD1 matching over 8 bases. V shed 2 bases, J shed 4 bases, and the junction held 7 bases outside the gene matches. Germline V CDR1 and CDR2: MNHEY, SVGAGI. The CDR3 totals 15 residues. The CDR3 here is CASSYTGTGGYEQYF. The CDR3 nucleotides are TGTGCCAGCAGTTACACCGGGACAGGTGGATACGAGCAGTACTTC.